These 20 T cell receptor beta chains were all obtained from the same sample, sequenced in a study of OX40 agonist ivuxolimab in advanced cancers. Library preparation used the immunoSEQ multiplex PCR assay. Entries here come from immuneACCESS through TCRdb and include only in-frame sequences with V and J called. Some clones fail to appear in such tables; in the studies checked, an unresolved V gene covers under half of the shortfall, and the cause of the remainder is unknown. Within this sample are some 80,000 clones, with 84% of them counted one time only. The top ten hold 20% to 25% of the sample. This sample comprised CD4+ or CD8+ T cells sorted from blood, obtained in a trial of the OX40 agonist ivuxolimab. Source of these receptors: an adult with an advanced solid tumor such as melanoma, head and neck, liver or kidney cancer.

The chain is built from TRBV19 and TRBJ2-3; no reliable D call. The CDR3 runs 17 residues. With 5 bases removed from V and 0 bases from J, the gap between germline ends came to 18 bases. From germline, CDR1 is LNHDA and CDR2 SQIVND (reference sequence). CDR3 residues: CASSPSDGGTSTDTQYF. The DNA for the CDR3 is TGTGCCAGTAGTCCCTCCGATGGCGGTACTAGCACAGATACGCAGTATTTT.

The CDR3 reads CASSPYGTPLGTEAFF. The CDR3 DNA reads as TGTGCCAGCAGCCCATACGGGACGCCACTTGGGACTGAAGCTTTCTTT. V and J are TRBV9 and TRBJ1-1; possibly TRBD1 for D (5 bases). Trimming left V 4 bases short and J 5 bases short, with 21 bases between. The CDR3 length is 16 residues. The V gene's germline CDR1 is SGDLS and CDR2 YYNGEE.

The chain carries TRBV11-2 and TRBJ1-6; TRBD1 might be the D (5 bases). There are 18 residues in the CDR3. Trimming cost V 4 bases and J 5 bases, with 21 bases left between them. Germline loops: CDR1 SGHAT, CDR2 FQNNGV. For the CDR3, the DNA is TGTGCCAGCAGCTCTCAGACTCGCTTGGGACGGAATAATTCACCCCTCCACTTT. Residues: CASSSQTRLGRNNSPLHF.

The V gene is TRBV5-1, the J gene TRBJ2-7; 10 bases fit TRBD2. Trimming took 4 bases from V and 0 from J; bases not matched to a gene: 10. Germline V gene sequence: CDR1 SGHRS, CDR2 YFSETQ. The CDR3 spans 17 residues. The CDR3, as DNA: TGCGCCAGCAGCCTCAGGGCCGGGACTAGCGACTCCTACGAGCAGTACTTC. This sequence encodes CASSLRAGTSDSYEQYF.

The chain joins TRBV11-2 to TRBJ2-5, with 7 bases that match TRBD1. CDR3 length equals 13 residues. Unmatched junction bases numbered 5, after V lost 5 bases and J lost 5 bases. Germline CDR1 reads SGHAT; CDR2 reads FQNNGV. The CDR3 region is CASSQGQRETQYF. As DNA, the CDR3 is TGTGCCAGCAGCCAGGGACAGAGGGAGACCCAGTACTTC.

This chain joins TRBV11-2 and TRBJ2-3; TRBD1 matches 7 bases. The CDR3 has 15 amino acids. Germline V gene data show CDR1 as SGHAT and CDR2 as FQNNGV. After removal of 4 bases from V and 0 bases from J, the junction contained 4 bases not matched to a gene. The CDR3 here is CASSSGQASTDTQYF. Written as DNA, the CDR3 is TGTGCCAGCAGCTCAGGACAGGCGAGCACAGATACGCAGTATTTT.

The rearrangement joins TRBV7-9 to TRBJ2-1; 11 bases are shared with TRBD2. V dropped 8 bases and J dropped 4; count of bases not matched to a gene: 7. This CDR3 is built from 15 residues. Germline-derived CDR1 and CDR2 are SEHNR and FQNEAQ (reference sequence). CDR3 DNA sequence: TGTGCCAGCGGGATTGGGACTAGCGGTTACAATGAGCAGTTCTTC. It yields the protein CASGIGTSGYNEQFF.

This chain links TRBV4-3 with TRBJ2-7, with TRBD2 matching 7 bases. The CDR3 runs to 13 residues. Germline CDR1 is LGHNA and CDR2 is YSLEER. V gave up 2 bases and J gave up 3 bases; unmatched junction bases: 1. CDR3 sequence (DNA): TGCGCCAGCAGCCAATCGGGGGGCTACGAGCAGTACTTC. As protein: CASSQSGGYEQYF.

Here the CDR3 reads CASSRLSGSVYNEQFF. DNA of the CDR3: TGTGCCAGCAGCCGCCTGTCCGGGAGTGTCTACAATGAGCAGTTCTTC. The chain joins TRBV7-8 to TRBJ2-1, with D maybe TRBD2 (6 bases). The CDR3 totals 16 residues. The V and J ends lost 5 bases and 3 bases respectively, with 17 bases between them. The germline V gene has CDR1 SGHVS and CDR2 FQNEAQ.

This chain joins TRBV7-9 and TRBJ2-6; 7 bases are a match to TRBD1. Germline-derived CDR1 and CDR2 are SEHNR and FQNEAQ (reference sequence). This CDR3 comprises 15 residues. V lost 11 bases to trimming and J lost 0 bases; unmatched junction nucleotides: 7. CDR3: CAGETGNSGANVLTF. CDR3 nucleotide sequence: TGTGCCGGAGAGACAGGGAACTCTGGGGCCAACGTCCTGACTTTC.

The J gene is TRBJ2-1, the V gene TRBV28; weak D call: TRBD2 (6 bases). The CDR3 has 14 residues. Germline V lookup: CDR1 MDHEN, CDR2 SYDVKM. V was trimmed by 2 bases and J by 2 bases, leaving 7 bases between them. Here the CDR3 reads CASSLRGAYNEQFF. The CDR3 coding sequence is TGTGCCAGCAGTTTACGCGGGGCCTACAATGAGCAGTTCTTC.

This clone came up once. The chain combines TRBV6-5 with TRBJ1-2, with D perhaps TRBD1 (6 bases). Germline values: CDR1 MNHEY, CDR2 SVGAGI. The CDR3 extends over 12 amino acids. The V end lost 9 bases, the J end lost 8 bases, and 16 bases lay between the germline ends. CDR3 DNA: TGTGCCAGTATCGACAGGCGCGGAGGCTACACCTTC. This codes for CASIDRRGGYTF.

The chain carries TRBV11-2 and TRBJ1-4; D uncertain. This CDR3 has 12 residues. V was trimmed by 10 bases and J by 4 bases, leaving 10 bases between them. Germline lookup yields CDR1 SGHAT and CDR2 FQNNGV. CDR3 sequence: CATRGNNEKLFF. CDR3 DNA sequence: TGTGCCACCCGCGGAAATAATGAAAAACTGTTTTTT.

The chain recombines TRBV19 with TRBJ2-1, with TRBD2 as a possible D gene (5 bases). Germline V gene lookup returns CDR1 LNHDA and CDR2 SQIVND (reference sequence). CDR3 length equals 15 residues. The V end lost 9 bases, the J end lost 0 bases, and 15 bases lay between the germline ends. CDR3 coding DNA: TGTGCCAGCGGGGTAGATCCTAGCTCCTACAATGAGCAGTTCTTC. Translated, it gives CASGVDPSSYNEQFF. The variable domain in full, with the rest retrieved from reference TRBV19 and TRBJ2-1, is DGGITQSPKYLFRKEGQNVTLSCEQNLNHDAMYWYRQDPGQGLRLIYYSQIVNDFQKGDIAEGYSVSREKKESFPLTVTSAQKNPTAFYLCASGVDPSSYNEQFFGPGTRLTVL.

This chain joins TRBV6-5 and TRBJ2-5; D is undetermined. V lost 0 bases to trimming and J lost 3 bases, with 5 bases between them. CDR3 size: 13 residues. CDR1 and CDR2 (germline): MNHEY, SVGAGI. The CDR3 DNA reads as TGTGCCAGCAGTTACTCGCATGAAGAGACCCAGTACTTC. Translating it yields CASSYSHEETQYF.

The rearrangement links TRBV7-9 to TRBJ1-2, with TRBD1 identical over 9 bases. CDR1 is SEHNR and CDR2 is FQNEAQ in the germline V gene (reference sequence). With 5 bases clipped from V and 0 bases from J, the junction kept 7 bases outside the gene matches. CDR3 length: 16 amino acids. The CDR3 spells CASSTPTGGSNYGYTF. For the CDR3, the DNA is TGTGCCAGCAGCACCCCGACAGGGGGGTCTAACTATGGCTACACCTTC.

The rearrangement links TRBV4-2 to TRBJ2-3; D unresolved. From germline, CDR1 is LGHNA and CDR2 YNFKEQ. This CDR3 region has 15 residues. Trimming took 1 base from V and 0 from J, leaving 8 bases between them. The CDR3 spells CASSQVSGSTDTQYF. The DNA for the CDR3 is TGTGCCAGCAGCCAAGTTTCCGGGAGCACAGATACGCAGTATTTT.

CDR3 coding DNA: TGTGCCAGTAGCAGGACTAGCGGGAGGGGGGGAGAGACCCAGTACTTC. This translates into CASSRTSGRGGETQYF. The chain has TRBV19 and TRBJ2-5, with 15 bases aligning to TRBD2. The V and J ends lost 6 bases and 4 bases, in that order; junction bases with no gene match: 6. The CDR3 is 16 residues long. Germline values: CDR1 LNHDA, CDR2 SQIVND (reference sequence).

The CDR3 is CASSFTNTIYF. CDR3 DNA sequence: TGTGCCAGCAGTTTTACGAACACCATATATTTT. The chain carries TRBV28 and TRBJ1-3; D not certain. CDR1 MDHEN and CDR2 SYDVKM come from the germline V gene. Trimming took 3 bases from V and 7 from J, leaving 4 bases between them. CDR3 length equals 11 residues. Based on the CDR3 plus reference TRBV28 and TRBJ1-3, the full variable domain is DVKVTQSSRYLVKRTGEKVFLECVQDMDHENMFWYRQDPGLGLRLIYFSYDVKMKEKGDIPEGYSVSREKKERFSLILESASTNQTSMYLCASSFTNTIYFGEGSWLTVV.

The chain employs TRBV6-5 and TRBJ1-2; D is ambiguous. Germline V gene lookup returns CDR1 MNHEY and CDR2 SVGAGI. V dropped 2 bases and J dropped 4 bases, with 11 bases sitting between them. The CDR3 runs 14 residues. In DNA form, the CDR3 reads TGTGCCAGCAGTTACCTATCGGGTACCTATGGCTACACCTTC. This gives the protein CASSYLSGTYGYTF.